Listed below are T cell receptor beta chains from one sample, sequenced in a study of blood T cell repertoires in COVID-19. Profiling relied on immunoSEQ multiplex PCR, and the TCRdb table lists in-frame clones only, not all of them. The sample includes about 130,000 clones, around 80% seen only once; the top ten take about a sixth. Sequencing input: peripheral blood. All receptors come from a man between 25 and 39 years old with COVID-19, enrolled during active disease. The CDR3 runs from the conserved cysteine through the conserved F or W. A D gene is named only where the DNA matches it firmly. Clone size is given for some rows only: seen once, a few or many times, or a class if the clone is expanded.

J	V	size	D	DNA	CDR3
TRBJ1-5	TRBV2	once	-	TGTGCCAGCATCCGGGACTCCAATCAGCCCCAGCATTTT	CASIRDSNQPQHF
TRBJ1-2	TRBV19	few	-	TGTGCCAGTAGTATATCTTTGAATGGGGAAGCGGATGGCTACACCTTC	CASSISLNGEADGYTF
TRBJ2-2	TRBV2	-	TRBD1	TGTGCCAGCAGCGAGGGACAGGGGGTAACCGGGGAGCTGTTTTTT	CASSEGQGVTGELFF
TRBJ2-7	TRBV4-2	-	-	TGTGCCAGCAGCCATCCCGGAGGGACAGAATCCGGCGAGCAGTACTTC	CASSHPGGTESGEQYF
TRBJ1-3	TRBV18	-	TRBD1	TGTGCCAGCTCCCTGACAGGGAACGACGGAAACACCATATATTTT	CASSLTGNDGNTIYF
TRBJ1-2	TRBV6-1	-	-	TGTGCCAGCAGTGAAGTCGGGGGGACCAAAGGCTACACCTTC	CASSEVGGTKGYTF
TRBJ1-2	TRBV10-1	once	TRBD1	TGCGCCAGCAGTGTAGTTTCGGGACAGGGTATAATCGGCTACACCTTC	CASSVVSGQGIIGYTF
TRBJ2-2	TRBV5-1	-	TRBD2	TGCGCCAGCAGGTTCGGGGCTACGGGGTCTGCGGGAGGATCCACCGGGGAGCTGTTTTTT	CASRFGATGSAGGSTGELFF
TRBJ2-7	TRBV28	few	TRBD2	TGTGCCAGCACGGGACTAGGCTACGAGCAGTACTTC	CASTGLGYEQYF
TRBJ1-4	TRBV7-9	few	-	TGTGCCAGCAGCTCCGCCAGGACACCTGATGAAAAACTGTTTTTT	CASSSARTPDEKLFF
TRBJ2-3	TRBV20-1	once	-	TGCAGTGCTAGTAGGGGCCCACACACAGATACGCAGTATTTT	CSASRGPHTDTQYF